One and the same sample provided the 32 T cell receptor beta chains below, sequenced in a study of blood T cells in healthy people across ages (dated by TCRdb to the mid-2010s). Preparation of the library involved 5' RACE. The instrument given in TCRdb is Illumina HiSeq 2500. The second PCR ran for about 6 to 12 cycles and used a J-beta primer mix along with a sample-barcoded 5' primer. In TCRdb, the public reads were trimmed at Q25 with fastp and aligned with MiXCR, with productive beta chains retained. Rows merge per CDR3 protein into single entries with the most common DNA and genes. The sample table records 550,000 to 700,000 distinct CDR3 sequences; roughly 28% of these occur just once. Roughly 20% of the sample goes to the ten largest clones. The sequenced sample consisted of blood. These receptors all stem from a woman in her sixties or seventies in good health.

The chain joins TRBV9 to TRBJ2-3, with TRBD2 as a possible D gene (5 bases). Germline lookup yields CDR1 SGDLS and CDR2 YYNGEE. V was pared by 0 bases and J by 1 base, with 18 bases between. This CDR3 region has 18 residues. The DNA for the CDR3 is TGTGCCAGCAGCGTAGGGCGCGGGCTGAGGGAACGCACAGATACGCAGTATTTT. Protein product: CASSVGRGLRERTDTQYF.

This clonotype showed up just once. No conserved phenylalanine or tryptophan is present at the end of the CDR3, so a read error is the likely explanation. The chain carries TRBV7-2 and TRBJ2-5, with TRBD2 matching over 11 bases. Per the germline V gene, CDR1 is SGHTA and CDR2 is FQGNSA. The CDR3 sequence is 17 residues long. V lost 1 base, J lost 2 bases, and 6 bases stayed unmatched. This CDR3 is CASSLVASGGSQETQYL. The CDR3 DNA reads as TGTGCCAGCAGCTTAGTGGCTAGCGGGGGGTCACAAGAGACCCAGTACCTC.

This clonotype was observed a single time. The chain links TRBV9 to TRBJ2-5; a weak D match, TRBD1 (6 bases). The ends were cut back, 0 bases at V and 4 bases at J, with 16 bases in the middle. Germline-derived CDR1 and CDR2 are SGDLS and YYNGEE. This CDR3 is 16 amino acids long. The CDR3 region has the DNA TGTGCCAGCAGCGTAGAACAGGGCGACGTTAGAGAGACCCAGTACTTC. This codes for CASSVEQGDVRETQYF.

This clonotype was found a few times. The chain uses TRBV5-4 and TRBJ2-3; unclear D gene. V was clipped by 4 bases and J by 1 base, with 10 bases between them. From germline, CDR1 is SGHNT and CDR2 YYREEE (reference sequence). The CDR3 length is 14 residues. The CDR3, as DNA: TGTGCCAGCAGCCAGAACCGGGGCACAGATACGCAGTATTTT. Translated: CASSQNRGTDTQYF.

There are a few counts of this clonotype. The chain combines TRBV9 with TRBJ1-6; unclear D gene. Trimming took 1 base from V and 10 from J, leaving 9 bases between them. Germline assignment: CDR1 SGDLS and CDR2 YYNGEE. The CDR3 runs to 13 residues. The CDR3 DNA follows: TGTGCCAGCAGCGTACAAATGGAATCACCCCTCCACTTT. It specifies CASSVQMESPLHF. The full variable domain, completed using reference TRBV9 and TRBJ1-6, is DSGVTQTPKHLITATGQRVTLRCSPRSGDLSVYWYQQSLDQGLQFLIQYYNGEERAKGNILERFSAQQFPDLHSELNLSSLELGDSALYFCASSVQMESPLHFGNGTRLTVT.

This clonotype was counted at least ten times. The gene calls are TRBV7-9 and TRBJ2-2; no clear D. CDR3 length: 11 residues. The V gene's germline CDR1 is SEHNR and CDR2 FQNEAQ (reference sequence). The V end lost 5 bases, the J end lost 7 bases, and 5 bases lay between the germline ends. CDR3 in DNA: TGTGCCAGCAGCGCCGGCGGGGAGCTGTTTTTT. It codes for CASSAGGELFF.

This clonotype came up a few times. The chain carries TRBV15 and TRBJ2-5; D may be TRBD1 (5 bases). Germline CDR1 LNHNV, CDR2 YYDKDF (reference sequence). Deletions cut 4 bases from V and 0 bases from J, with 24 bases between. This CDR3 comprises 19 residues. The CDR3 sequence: CATSKTTGSSDPNQETQYF. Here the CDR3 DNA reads TGTGCCACCAGCAAGACCACAGGAAGCTCGGACCCAAACCAAGAGACCCAGTACTTC.

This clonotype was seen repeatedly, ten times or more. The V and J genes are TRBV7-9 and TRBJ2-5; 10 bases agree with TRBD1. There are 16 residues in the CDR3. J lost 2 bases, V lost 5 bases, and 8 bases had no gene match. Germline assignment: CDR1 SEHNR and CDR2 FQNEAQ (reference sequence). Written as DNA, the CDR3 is TGTGCCAGCAGCCCAGGACAGGGGGAAAAACAAGAGACCCAGTACTTC. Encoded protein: CASSPGQGEKQETQYF.

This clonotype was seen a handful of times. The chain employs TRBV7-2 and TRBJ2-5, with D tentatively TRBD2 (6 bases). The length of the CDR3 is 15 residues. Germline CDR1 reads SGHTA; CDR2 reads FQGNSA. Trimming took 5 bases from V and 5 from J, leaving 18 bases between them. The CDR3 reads CASSPKKGGRETQYF. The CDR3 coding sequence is TGTGCCAGCAGCCCGAAGAAGGGAGGCCGGGAGACCCAGTACTTC.

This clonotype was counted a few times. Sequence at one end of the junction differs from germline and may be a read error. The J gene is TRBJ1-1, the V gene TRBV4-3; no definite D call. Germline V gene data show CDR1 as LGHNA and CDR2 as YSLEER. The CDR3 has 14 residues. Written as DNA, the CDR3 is TGCGCCAGCAGCCAAGATTTGGACTACACAGAAGCTTTCTTT. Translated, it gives CASSQDLDYTEAFF.

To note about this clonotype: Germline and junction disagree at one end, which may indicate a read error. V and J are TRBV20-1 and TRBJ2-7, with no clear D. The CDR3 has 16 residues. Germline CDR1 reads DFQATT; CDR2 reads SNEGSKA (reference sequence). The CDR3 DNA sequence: TGCAGTGCTATCGAAAATTACCAGGAGTATCAAGAGACCCAGTACTTT. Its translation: CSAIENYQEYQETQYF.

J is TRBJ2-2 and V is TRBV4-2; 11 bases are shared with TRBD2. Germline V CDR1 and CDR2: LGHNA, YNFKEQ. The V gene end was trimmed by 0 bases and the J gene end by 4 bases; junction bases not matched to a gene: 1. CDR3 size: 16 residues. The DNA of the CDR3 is TGTGCCAGCAGCCAAGAACTAGCGGGGGTCACCGGGGAGCTGTTTTTT. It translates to CASSQELAGVTGELFF.

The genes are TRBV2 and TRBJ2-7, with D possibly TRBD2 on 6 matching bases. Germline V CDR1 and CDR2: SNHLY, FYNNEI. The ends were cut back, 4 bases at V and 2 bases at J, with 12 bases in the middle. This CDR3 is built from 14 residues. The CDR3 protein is CASSVSGVPYEQYF. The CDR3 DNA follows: TGTGCCAGCAGTGTGTCGGGGGTCCCCTACGAGCAGTACTTC.

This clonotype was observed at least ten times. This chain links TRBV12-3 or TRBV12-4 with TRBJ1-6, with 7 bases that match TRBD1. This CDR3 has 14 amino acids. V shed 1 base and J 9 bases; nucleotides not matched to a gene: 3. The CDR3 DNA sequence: TGTGCCAGCAGTTTAGACAGGGGAAGTTCACCCCTCCACTTT. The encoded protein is CASSLDRGSSPLHF.

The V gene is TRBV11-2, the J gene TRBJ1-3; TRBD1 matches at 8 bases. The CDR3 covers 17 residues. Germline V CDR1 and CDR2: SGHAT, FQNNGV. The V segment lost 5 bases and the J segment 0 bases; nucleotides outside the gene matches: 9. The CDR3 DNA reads TGTGCCAGCAGCATAGGGACAGGCCCCTTCTCTGGAAACACCATATATTTT. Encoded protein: CASSIGTGPFSGNTIYF.

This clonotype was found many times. CDR3 in amino acids: CASSFGYSNQPQHF. Here the CDR3 DNA reads TGTGCCAGCAGTTTCGGGTATAGCAATCAGCCCCAGCATTTT. This chain links TRBV12-3 or TRBV12-4 with TRBJ1-5; D remains unclear. The V and J ends lost 3 bases and 0 bases respectively, with 6 bases between them. The CDR3 is 14 residues long.

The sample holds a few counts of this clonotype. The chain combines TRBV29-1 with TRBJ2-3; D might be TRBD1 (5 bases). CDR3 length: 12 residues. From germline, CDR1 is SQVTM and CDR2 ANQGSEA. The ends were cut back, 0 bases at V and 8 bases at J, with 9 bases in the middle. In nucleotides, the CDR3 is TGCAGCGTTGAAGATTGGGGCAGTACGCAGTATTTT. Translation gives CSVEDWGSTQYF.

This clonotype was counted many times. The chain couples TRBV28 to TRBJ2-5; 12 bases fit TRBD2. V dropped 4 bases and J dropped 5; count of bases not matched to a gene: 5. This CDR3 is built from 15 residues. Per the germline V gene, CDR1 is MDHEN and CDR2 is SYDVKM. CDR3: CASSSLAGGTETQYF. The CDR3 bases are TGTGCCAGCAGTTCCCTAGCGGGGGGGACGGAGACCCAGTACTTC. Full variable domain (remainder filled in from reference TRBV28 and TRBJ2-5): DVKVTQSSRYLVKRTGEKVFLECVQDMDHENMFWYRQDPGLGLRLIYFSYDVKMKEKGDIPEGYSVSREKKERFSLILESASTNQTSMYLCASSSLAGGTETQYFGPGTRLLVL.

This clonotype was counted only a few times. CDR3: CSARWGTDTQYF. CDR3 DNA: TGCAGTGCTAGGTGGGGGACAGATACGCAGTATTTT. V gene TRBV20-1 combines with J gene TRBJ2-3; D is possibly TRBD1 or TRBD2 (5 bases each). There are 12 residues in the CDR3. V shed 3 bases and J shed 3 bases, with 7 bases lying between them. The germline gives CDR1 DFQATT, CDR2 SNEGSKA (reference sequence).

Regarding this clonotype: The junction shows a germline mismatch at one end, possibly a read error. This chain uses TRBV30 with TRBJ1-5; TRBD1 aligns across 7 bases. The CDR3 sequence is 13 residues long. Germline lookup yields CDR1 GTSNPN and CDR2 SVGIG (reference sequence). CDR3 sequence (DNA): TGTGCCTGGGGACAGGCTAGCAATCGGCCCCAGCATTTT. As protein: CAWGQASNRPQHF. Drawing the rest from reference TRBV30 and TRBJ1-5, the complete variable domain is SQTIHQWPATLVQPVGSPLSLECTVEGTSNPNLYWYRQAAGRGLQLLFYSVGIGQISSEVPQNLSASRPQDRQFILSSKKLLLSDSGFYLCAWGQASNRPQHFGDGTRLSIL.

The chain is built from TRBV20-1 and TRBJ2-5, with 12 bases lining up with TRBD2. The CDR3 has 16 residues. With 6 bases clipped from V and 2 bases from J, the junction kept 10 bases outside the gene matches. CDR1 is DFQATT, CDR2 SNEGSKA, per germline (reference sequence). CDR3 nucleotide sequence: TGCAGTGCCCCACTGGGACTAGCGGGCTATCAAGAGACCCAGTACTTC. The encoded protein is CSAPLGLAGYQETQYF.

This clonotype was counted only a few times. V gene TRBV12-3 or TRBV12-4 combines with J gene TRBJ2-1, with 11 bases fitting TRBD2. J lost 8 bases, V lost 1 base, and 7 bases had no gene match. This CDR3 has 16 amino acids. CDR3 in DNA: TGTGCCAGCAGTTTAGGGGCTAGCGGGGGGTGGGATGAGCAGTTCTTC. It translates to CASSLGASGGWDEQFF.

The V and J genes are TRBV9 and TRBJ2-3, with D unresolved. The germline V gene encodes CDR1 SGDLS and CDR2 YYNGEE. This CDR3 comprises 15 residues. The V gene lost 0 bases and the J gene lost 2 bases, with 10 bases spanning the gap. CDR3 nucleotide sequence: TGTGCCAGCAGCGTAGATGGGGTTCTCACAGATACGCAGTATTTT. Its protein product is CASSVDGVLTDTQYF.

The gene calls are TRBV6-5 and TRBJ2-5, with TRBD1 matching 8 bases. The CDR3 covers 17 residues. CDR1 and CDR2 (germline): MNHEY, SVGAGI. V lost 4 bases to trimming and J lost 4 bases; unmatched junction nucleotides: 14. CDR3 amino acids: CASSSPPGGRRRETQYF. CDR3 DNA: TGTGCCAGCAGTTCCCCTCCAGGGGGCCGTCGGCGAGAGACCCAGTACTTC.

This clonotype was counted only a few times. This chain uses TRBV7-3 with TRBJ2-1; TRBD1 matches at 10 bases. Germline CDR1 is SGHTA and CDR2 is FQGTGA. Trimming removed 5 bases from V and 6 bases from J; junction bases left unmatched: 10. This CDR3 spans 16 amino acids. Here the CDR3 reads CASSPSRDRGFNEQFF. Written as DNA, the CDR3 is TGTGCCAGCAGCCCATCTCGGGACAGGGGATTCAATGAGCAGTTCTTC.

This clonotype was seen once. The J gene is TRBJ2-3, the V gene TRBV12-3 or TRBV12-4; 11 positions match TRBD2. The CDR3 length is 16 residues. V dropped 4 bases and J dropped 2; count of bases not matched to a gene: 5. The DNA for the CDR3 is TGTGCCAGCAGTTCCGAGGGACTAGCGGTCACAGATACGCAGTATTTT. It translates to CASSSEGLAVTDTQYF.

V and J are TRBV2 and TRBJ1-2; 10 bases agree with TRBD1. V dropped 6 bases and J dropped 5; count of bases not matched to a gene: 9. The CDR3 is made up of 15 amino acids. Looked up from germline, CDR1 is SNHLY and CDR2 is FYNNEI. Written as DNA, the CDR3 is TGTGCCAGCAGCCCAAGACAGGGGGCGAGGTATGGCTACACCTTC. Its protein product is CASSPRQGARYGYTF.

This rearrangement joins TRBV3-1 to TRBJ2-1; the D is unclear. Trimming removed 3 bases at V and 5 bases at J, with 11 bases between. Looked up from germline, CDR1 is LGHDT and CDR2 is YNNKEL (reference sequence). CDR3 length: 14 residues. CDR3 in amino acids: CASSQWSQHNEQFF. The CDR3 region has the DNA TGTGCCAGCAGCCAGTGGAGTCAGCACAATGAGCAGTTCTTC.

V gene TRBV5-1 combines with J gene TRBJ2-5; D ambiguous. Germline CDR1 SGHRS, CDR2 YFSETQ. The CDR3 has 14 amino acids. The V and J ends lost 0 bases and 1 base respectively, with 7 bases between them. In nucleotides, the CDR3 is TGCGCCAGCAGCTTGGAGTGGAGCCAAGAGACCCAGTACTTC. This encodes CASSLEWSQETQYF. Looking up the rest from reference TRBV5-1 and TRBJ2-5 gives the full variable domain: KAGVTQTPRYLIKTRGQQVTLSCSPISGHRSVSWYQQTPGQGLQFLFEYFSETQRNKGNFPGRFSGRQFSNSRSEMNVSTLELGDSALYLCASSLEWSQETQYFGPGTRLLVL.

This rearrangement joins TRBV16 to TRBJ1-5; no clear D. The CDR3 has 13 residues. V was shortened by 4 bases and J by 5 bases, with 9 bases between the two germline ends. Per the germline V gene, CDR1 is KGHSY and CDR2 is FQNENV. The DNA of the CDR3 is TGTGCCAGCAGCCCCCTAACGGATCAGCCCCAGCATTTT. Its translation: CASSPLTDQPQHF.

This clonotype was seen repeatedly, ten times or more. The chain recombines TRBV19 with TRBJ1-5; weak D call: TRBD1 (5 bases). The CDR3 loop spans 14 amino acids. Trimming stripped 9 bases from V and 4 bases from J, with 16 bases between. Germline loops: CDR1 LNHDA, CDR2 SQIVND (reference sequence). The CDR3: CASRAGTGNQPQHF. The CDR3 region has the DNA TGTGCCAGCAGGGCCGGGACCGGGAATCAGCCCCAGCATTTT.

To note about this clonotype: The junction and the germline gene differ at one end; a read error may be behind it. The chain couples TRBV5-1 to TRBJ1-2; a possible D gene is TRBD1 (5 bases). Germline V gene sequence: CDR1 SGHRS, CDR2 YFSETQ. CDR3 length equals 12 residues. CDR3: CASSFDSQGYTF. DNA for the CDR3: TGCGCCAGCAGCTTCGACAGCCAAGGCTACACCTTT.